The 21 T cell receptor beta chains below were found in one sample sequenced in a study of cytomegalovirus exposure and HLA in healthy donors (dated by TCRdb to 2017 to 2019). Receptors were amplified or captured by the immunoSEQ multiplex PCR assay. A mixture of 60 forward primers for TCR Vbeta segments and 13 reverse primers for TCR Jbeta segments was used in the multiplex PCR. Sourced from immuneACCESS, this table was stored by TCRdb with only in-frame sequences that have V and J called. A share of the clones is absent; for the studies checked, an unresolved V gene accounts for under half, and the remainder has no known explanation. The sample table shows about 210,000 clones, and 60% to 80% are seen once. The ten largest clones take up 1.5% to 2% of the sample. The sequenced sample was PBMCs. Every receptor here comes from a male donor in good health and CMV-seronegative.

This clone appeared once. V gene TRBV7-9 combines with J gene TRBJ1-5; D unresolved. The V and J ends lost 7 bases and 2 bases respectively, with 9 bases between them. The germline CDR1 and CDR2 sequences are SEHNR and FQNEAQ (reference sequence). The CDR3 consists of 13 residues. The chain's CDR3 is CASTVTGNQPQHF. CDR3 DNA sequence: TGTGCCAGCACCGTTACGGGCAATCAGCCCCAGCATTTT.

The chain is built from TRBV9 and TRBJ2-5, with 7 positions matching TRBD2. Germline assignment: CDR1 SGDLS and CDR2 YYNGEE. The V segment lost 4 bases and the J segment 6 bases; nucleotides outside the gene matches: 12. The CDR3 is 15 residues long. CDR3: CASSQRSGEGQTQYF. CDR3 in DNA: TGTGCCAGCAGCCAACGGAGCGGGGAGGGGCAGACCCAGTACTTC.

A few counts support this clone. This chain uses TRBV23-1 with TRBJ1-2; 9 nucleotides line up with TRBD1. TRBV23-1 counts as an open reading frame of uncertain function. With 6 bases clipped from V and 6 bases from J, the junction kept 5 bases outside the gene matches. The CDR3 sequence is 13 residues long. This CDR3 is CASRRTGEDGYTF. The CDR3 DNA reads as TGCGCCAGCAGAAGGACAGGGGAAGATGGCTACACCTTC.

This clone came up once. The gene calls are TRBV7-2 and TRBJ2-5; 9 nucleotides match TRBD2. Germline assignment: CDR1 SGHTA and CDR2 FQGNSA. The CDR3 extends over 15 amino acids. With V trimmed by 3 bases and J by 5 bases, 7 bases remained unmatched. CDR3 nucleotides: TGTGCCAGCAGCTTGGTGTCGCTAGCGGGGGAGACCCAGTACTTC. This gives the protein CASSLVSLAGETQYF.

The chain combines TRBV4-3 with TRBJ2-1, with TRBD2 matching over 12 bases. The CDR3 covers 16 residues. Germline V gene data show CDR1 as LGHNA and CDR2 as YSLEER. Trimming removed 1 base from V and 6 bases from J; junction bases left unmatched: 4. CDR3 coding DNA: TGCGCCAGCAGCCAAGGGTCTAGCGGGAGGGGCAATGAGCAGTTCTTC. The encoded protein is CASSQGSSGRGNEQFF.

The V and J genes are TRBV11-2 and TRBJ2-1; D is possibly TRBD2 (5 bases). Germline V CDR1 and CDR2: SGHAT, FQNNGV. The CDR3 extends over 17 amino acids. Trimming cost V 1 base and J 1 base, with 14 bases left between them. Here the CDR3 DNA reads TGTGCCAGCAGCTTAGGCTCGCGGGTTATTTCCTACAATGAGCAGTTCTTC. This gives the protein CASSLGSRVISYNEQFF.

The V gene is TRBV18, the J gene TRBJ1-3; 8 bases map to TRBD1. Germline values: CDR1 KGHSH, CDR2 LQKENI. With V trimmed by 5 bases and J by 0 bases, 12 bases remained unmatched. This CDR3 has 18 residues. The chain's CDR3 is CASSSTGAIASSGNTIYF. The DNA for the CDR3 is TGTGCCAGCTCATCGACAGGGGCCATTGCCTCCTCTGGAAACACCATATATTTT. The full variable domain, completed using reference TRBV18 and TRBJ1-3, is NAGVMQNPRHLVRRRGQEARLRCSPMKGHSHVYWYRQLPEEGLKFMVYLQKENIIDESGMPKERFSAEFPKEGPSILRIQQVVRGDSAAYFCASSSTGAIASSGNTIYFGEGSWLTVV.

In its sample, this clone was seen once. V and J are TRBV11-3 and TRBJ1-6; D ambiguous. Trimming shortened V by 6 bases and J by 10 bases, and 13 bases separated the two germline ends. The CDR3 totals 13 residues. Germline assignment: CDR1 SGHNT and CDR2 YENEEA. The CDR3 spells CASSFDEASPLHF. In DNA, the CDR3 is TGTGCCAGCAGTTTTGACGAGGCCTCACCCCTCCACTTT.

CDR3 sequence reads: CASSQEFGTPGNTIYF. As DNA, the CDR3 is TGCGCCAGCAGCCAAGAATTCGGGACTCCTGGAAACACCATATATTTT. The gene calls are TRBV4-3 and TRBJ1-3, with D maybe TRBD1 (5 bases). The CDR3 extends over 16 amino acids. V was trimmed by 0 bases and J by 2 bases, leaving 11 bases between them. The germline V gene encodes CDR1 LGHNA and CDR2 YSLEER.

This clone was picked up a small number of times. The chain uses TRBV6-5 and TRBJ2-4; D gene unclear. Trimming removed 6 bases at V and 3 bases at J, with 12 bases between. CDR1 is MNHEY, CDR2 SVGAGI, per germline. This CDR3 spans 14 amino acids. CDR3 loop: CASSPDYIKNIQYF. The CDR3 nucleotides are TGTGCCAGCAGCCCCGATTACATCAAAAACATTCAGTACTTC.

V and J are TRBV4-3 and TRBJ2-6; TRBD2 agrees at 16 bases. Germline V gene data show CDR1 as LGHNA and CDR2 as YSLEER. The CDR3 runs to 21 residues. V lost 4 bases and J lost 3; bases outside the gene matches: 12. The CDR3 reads CASSPRSGTSGGARGANVLTF. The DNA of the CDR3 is TGCGCCAGCAGCCCCCGATCCGGGACTAGCGGGGGGGCCCGTGGGGCCAACGTCCTGACTTTC.

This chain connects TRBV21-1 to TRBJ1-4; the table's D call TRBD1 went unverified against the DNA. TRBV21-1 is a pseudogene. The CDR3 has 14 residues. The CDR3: CASSIPGKGEKLFF. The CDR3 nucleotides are TGTGCCAGCAGCATCCCAGGGAAAGGAGAAAAACTGTTTTTT.

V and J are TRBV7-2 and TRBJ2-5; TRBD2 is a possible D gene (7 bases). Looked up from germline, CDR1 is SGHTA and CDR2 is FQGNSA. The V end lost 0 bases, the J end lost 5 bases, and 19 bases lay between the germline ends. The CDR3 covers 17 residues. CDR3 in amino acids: CASSLALAGERGETQYF. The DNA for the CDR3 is TGTGCCAGCAGCTTAGCCCTGGCGGGGGAGAGGGGGGAGACCCAGTACTTC.

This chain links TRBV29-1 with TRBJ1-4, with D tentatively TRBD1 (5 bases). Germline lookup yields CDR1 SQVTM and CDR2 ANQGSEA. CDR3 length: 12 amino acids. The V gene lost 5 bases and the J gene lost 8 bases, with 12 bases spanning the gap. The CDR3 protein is CSVKGLQEKLFF. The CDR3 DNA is TGCAGCGTTAAGGGACTACAGGAAAAACTGTTTTTT. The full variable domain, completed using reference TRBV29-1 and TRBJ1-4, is SAVISQKPSRDICQRGTSLTIQCQVDSQVTMMFWYRQQPGQSLTLIATANQGSEATYESGFVIDKFPISRPNLTFSTLTVSNMSPEDSSIYLCSVKGLQEKLFFGSGTQLSVL.

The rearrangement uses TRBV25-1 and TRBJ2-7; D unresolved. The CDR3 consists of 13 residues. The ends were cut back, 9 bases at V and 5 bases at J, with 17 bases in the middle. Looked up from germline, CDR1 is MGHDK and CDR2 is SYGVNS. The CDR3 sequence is CASEYHNRDEQYF. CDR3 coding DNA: TGTGCCAGTGAATACCACAATCGGGACGAGCAGTACTTC.

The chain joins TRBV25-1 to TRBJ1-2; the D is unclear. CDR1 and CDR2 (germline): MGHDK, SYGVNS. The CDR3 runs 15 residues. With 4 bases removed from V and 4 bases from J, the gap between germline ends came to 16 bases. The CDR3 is CASSGSGWIIYGYTF. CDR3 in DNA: TGTGCCAGCAGTGGATCCGGGTGGATAATCTATGGCTACACCTTC.

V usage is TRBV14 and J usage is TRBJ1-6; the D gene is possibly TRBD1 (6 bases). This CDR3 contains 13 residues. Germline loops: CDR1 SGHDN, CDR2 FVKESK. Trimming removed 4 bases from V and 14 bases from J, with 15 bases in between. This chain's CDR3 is CASSRNRESTLHF. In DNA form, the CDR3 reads TGTGCCAGCAGCCGAAACAGGGAATCAACCCTCCACTTT.

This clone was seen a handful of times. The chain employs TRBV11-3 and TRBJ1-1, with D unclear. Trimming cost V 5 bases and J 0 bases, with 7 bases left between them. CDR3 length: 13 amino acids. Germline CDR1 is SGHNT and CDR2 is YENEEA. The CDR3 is CASSPEMNTEAFF. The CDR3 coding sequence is TGTGCCAGCAGCCCGGAGATGAACACTGAAGCTTTCTTT.

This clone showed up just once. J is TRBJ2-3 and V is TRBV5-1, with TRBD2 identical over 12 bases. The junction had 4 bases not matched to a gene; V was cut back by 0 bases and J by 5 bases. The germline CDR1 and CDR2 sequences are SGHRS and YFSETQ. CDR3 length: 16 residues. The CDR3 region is CASSLGLAGAGDTQYF. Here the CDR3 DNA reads TGCGCCAGCAGCTTGGGACTAGCGGGAGCCGGAGATACGCAGTATTTT.

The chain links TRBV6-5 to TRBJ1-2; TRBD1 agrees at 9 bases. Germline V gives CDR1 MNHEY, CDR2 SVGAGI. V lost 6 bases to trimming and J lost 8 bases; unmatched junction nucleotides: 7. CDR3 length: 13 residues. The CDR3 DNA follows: TGTGCCAGCAGGGACGACAGGGGGTACGGCTACACCTTC. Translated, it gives CASRDDRGYGYTF.

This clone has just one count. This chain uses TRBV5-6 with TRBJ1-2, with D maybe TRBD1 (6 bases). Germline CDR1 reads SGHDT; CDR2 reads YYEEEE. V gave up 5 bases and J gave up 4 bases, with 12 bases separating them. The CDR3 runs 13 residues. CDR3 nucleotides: TGTGCCAGCAGGCCACAGGGAGTCTATGGCTACACCTTC. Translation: CASRPQGVYGYTF.